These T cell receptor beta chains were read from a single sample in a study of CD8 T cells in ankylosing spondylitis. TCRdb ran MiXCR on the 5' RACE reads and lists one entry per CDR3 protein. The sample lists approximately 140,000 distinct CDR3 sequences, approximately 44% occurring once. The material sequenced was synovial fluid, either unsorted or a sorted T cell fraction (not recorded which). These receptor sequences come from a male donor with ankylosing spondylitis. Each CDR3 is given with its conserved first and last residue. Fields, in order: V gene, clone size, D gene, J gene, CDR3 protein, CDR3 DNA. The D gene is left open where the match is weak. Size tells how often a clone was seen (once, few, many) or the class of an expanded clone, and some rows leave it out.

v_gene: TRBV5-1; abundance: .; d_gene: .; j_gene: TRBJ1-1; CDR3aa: CASSLRAGACTEAFF; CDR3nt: TGCGCCAGCAGCTTGCGGGCGGGGGCATGCACTGAAGCTTTCTTT
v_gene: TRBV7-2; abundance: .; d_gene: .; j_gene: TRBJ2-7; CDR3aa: CASSPPGTHRYEQYF; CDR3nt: TGTGCCAGCAGCCCTCCCGGGACACACCGCTACGAGCAGTACTTC
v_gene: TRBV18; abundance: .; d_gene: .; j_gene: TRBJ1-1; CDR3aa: CASRDTEAFF; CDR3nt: TGTGCCAGCCGCGACACTGAAGCTTTCTTT
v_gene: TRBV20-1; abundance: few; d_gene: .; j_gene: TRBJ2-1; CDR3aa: CSAMRGPYNEQFF; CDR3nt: TGCAGTGCTATGCGGGGGCCCTACAATGAGCAGTTCTTC
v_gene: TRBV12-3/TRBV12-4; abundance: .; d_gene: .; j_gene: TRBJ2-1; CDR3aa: CASSPPTRDEQFF; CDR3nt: TGTGCCAGCAGTCCCCCGACTAGGGATGAGCAGTTCTTC
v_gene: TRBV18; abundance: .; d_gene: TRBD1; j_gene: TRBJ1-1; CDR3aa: CASSPRRDRVTEAFF; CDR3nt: TGTGCCAGCTCACCACGAAGGGACAGGGTCACTGAAGCTTTCTTT
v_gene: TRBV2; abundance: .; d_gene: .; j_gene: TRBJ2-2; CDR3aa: CASSTRDPANTGELFF; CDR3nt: TGTGCCAGCAGTACCCGGGACCCAGCGAACACCGGGGAGCTGTTTTTT
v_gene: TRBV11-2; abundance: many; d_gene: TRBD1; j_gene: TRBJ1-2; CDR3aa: CASSLGTGGEYTF; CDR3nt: TGTGCCAGCAGCCTGGGGACAGGTGGGGAGTACACCTTC
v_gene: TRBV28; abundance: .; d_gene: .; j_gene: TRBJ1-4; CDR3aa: CASLTATNEKLFF; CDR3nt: TGTGCCAGCCTGACAGCAACTAATGAAAAACTGTTTTTT
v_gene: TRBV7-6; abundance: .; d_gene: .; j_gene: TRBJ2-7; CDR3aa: CASSLMRSYEQYF; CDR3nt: TGTGCCAGCAGTCTGATGCGGTCCTACGAGCAGTACTTC
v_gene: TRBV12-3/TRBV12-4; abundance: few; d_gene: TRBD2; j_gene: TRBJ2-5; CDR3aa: CASRARWTRVAETQYF; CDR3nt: TGTGCCAGCAGGGCCCGGTGGACTAGGGTTGCGGAGACCCAGTACTTC
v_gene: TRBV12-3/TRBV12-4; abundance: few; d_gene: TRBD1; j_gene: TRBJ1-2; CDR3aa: CASSEIYRTGVRANYGYTF; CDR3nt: TGTGCCAGCAGTGAAATCTATCGGACAGGGGTTAGAGCTAACTATGGCTACACCTTC
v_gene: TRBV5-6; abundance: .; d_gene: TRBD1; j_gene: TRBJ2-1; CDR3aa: CASSLPQGATYNEQFF; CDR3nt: TGTGCCAGCAGCTTGCCACAGGGGGCGACCTACAATGAGCAGTTCTTC
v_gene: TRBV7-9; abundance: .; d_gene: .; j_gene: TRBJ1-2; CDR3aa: CASSLALGANYGYTF; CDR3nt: TGTGCCAGCAGCTTAGCGCTTGGAGCTAACTATGGCTACACCTTC
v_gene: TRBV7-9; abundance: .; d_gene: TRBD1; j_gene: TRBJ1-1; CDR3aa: CASSLGTGYTEAFF; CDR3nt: TGTGCCAGCAGCTTAGGGACAGGCTACACTGAAGCTTTCTTT
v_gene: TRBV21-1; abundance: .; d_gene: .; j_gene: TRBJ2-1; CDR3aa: CASSKALGSSYNEQFF; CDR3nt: TGTGCCAGCAGCAAAGCGCTCGGGAGCTCCTACAATGAGCAGTTCTTC
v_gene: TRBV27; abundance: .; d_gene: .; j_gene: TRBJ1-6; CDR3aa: CASSLRDGYNSPLHF; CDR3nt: TGTGCCAGCAGTTTACGGGACGGTTATAATTCACCCCTCCACTTT
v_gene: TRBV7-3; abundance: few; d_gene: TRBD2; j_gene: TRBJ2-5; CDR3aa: CASSFPISGSPGGTQYF; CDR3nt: TGTGCCAGCAGCTTCCCGATTAGCGGGTCCCCGGGTGGGACCCAGTACTTC
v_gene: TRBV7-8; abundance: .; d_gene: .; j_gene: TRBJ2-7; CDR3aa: CASSLQGEVPYEQYF; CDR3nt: TGTGCCAGCAGCTTACAGGGAGAGGTTCCCTACGAGCAGTACTTC
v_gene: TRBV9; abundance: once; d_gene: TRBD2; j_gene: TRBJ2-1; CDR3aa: CASSPRSSGREQFF; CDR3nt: TGTGCCAGCAGCCCTCGGAGTAGCGGGAGGGAGCAGTTCTTC
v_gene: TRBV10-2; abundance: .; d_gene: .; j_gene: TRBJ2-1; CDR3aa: CASSELVSSYNEQFF; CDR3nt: TGCGCCAGCAGTGAGTTGGTAAGCTCCTACAATGAGCAGTTCTTC
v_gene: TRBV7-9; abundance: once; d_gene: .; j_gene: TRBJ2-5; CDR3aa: CASTGTMGETQYF; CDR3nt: TGTGCCAGCACCGGGACGATGGGGGAGACCCAGTACTTC
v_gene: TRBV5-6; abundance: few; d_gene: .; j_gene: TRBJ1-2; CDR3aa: CASSGPGQRYGYTF; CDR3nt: TGTGCCAGCAGCGGCCCGGGACAACGCTATGGCTACACCTTC
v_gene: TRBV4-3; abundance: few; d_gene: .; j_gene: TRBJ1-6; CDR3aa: CASSQGENSPLHF; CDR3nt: TGCGCCAGCAGCCAGGGGGAAAATTCACCCCTCCACTTT
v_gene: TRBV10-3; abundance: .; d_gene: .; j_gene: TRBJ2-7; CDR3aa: CAISESRQGLTSYEQYF; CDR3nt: TGTGCCATCAGTGAGTCCAGGCAGGGACTCACTTCCTACGAGCAGTACTTC
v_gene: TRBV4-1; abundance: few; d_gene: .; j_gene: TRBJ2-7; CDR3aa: CASSHSLGFIYEQYF; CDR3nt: TGCGCCAGCAGCCATAGCCTAGGTTTCATCTACGAGCAGTACTTC
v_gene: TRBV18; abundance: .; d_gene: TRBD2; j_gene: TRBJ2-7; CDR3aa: CASSPPVTSGRADEQYF; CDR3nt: TGTGCCAGCTCACCACCGGTTACTAGCGGGAGGGCCGACGAGCAGTACTTC
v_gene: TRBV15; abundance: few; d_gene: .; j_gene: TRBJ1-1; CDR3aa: CATSRSGRVTEAFF; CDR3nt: TGTGCCACCAGCAGATCCGGGAGGGTCACTGAAGCTTTCTTT
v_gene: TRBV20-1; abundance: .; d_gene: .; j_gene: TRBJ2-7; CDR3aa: CSARDQDSYYEQYF; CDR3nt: TGCAGTGCTAGAGATCAGGACAGCTACTACGAGCAGTACTTC
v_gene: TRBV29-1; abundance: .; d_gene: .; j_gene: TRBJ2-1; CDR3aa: CSVPRLVYNEQFF; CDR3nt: TGCAGCGTTCCGAGACTAGTTTACAATGAGCAGTTCTTC
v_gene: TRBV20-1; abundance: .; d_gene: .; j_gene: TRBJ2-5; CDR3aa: CSARATRGGETQYF; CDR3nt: TGCAGTGCTAGAGCCACCCGGGGAGGAGAGACCCAGTACTTC
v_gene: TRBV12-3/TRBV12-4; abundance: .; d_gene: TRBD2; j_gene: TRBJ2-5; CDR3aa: CASSQGTSGINQETQYF; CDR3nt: TGTGCCAGCAGCCAGGGGACTAGCGGGATAAACCAAGAGACCCAGTACTTC
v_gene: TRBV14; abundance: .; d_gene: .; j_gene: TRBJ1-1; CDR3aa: CASSQVQEVITEAFF; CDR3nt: TGTGCCAGCAGCCAAGTACAGGAGGTTATCACTGAAGCTTTCTTT
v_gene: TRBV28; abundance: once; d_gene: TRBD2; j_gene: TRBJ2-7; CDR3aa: CASSHLLAGGLFTYEQYF; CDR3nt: TGTGCCAGCAGTCACTTGCTAGCGGGGGGGCTATTTACCTACGAGCAGTACTTC
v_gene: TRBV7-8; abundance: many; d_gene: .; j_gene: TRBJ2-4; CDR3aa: CASSLGGGRKGNIQYF; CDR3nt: TGTGCCAGCAGCTTAGGAGGTGGGCGAAAGGGCAACATTCAGTACTTC
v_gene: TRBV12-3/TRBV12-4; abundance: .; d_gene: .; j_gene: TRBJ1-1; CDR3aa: CASRHRMNTEAFF; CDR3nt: TGTGCCAGCAGGCACAGAATGAACACTGAAGCTTTCTTT
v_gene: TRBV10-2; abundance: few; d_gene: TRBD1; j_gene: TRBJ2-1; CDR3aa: CASSLRQGQYNEQFF; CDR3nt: TGCGCCAGCAGTTTAAGACAGGGCCAGTACAATGAGCAGTTCTTC
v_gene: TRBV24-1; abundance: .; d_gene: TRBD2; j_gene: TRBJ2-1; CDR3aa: CATSDLSGGPSSYNEQFF; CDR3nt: TGTGCCACCAGTGATTTGTCGGGGGGACCAAGCTCCTACAATGAGCAGTTCTTC
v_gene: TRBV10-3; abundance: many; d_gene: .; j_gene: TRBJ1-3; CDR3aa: CAISESWAEGNTIYF; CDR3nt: TGTGCCATCAGTGAGTCGTGGGCCGAGGGAAACACCATATATTTT
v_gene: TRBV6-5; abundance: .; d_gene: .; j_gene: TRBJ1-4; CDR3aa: CASSYSTREKLFF; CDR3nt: TGTGCCAGCAGTTACTCGACTCGGGAAAAACTGTTTTTT
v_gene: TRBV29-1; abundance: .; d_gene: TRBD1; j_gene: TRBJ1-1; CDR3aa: CSGWTGNYAFF; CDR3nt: TGCAGCGGATGGACAGGGAATTACGCTTTCTTT
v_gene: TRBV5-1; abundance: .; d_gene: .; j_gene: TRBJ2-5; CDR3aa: CASSWWTEPWETQYF; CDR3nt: TGCGCCAGCAGCTGGTGGACAGAGCCATGGGAGACCCAGTACTTC
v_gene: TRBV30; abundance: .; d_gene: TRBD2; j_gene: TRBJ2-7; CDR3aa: CAWSVPGLVFHEQYF; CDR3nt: TGTGCCTGGAGTGTACCCGGACTAGTTTTCCACGAGCAGTACTTC
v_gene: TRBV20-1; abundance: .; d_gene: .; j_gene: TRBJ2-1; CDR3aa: CSARGLGEYNEQFF; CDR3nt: TGCAGTGCCCGTGGGTTGGGGGAATACAATGAGCAGTTCTTC
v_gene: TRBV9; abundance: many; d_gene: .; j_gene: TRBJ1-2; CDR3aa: CASSVDHSPLGYTF; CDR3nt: TGTGCCAGCAGCGTAGATCACAGTCCTCTTGGCTACACCTTC
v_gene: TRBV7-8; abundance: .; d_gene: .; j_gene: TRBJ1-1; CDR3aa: CASSRWLFGRLETEAFF; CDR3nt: TGTGCCAGCAGCCGATGGCTGTTCGGGCGCTTAGAGACTGAAGCTTTCTTT
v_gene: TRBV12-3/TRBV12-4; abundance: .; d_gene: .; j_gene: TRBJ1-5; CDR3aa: CASRPSEAANNQPQHF; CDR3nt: TGTGCCAGCCGCCCTAGCGAAGCCGCGAACAATCAGCCCCAGCATTTT
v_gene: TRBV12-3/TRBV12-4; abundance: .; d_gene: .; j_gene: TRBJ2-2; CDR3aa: CASSFDLIAENTGELFF; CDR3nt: TGTGCCAGCAGTTTTGACCTAATAGCGGAAAACACCGGGGAGCTGTTTTTT
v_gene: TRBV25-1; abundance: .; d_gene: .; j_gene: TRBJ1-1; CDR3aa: CASRVRGDTEAFF; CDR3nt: TGTGCCAGCAGGGTAAGGGGTGACACTGAAGCTTTCTTT
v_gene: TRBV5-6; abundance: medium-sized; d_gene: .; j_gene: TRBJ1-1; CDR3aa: CASLNRVGDTEAFF; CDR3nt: TGTGCCAGCCTAAACAGGGTGGGCGACACTGAAGCTTTCTTT
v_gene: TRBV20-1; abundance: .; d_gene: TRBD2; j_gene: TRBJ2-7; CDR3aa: CSAGGMCSGRCEQYF; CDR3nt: TGCAGTGCCGGCGGGATGTGTAGCGGGAGATGTGAGCAGTACTTC
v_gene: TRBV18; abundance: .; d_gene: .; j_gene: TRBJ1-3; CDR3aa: CASSPRQTAGNTIYF; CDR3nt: TGTGCCAGCTCACCCCGACAGACAGCTGGAAACACCATATATTTT
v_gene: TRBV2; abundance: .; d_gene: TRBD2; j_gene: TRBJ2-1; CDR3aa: CASTRTSGGSYNEQFF; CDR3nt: TGTGCCAGCACGCGAACTAGCGGGGGTTCCTACAATGAGCAGTTCTTC